The 10 T cell receptor beta chains listed next were all sequenced from one sample in a study of cytomegalovirus exposure and HLA in healthy donors. Use of 60 Vbeta and 13 Jbeta primers characterized the PCR. Using immunoSEQ multiplex PCR, the repertoire was profiled, and TCRdb retains in-frame clones only, with some absent. The table lists over 100,000 clones, about 74% of them singletons, with roughly 9.3% in the top ten. Sequenced sample: PBMCs. These receptors originate from a male donor in good health and CMV-seropositive.

This clone showed up just a few times. The chain joins TRBV4-2 to TRBJ2-1; 7 bases align to TRBD2. After removal of 4 bases from V and 8 bases from J, the junction contained 14 bases not matched to a gene. Germline V gene lookup returns CDR1 LGHNA and CDR2 YNFKEQ. The CDR3 has 16 residues. CDR3 protein: CASSRPTGGGRDEQFF. CDR3 bases: TGTGCCAGCAGCCGCCCCACGGGAGGCGGGCGAGATGAGCAGTTCTTC.

CDR3 sequence: CASSPTREGTQYF. CDR3 coding DNA: TGTGCCAGCAGCCCCACTAGGGAGGGCACGCAGTATTTT. The chain links TRBV6-1 to TRBJ2-3; TRBD2 matches 7 bases. Germline CDR1 and CDR2: MNHNS and SASEGT. The CDR3 consists of 13 residues. The V segment lost 6 bases and the J segment 9 bases; nucleotides outside the gene matches: 9.

About this clone: One end of the junction varies from germline; a read error may be responsible. The chain is built from TRBV7-7 and TRBJ2-3; D is possibly TRBD1 (5 bases). There are 13 residues in the CDR3. Germline V gene sequence: CDR1 SSHAT, CDR2 FNYEAQ (reference sequence). CDR3 in DNA: TGTGCTAGCAGCGTGGACACCTGGGATACGCAGTATTTT. This codes for CASSVDTWDTQYF.

This clone was observed once. This chain connects TRBV6-5 to TRBJ1-5; D is undetermined. The germline V gene has CDR1 MNHEY and CDR2 SVGAGI. This CDR3 has 14 amino acids. The ends were cut back, 0 bases at V and 4 bases at J, with 7 bases in the middle. The CDR3 protein is CASSYSSGNQPQHF. The CDR3, as DNA: TGTGCCAGCAGTTACTCGTCCGGTAATCAGCCCCAGCATTTT.

This clone occurred a few times. The V gene is TRBV29-1, the J gene TRBJ2-2; TRBD2 matches at 13 bases. The V gene end was trimmed by 5 bases and the J gene end by 6 bases; junction bases not matched to a gene: 6. From germline, CDR1 is SQVTM and CDR2 ANQGSEA. The CDR3 covers 15 residues. The CDR3 protein is CSVKLAGGQSGELFF. CDR3 DNA sequence: TGCAGCGTTAAACTAGCGGGAGGGCAGTCCGGGGAGCTGTTTTTT.

The V call is TRBV19, the J call TRBJ2-1; 10 bases are a match to TRBD2. CDR3 length: 16 residues. Germline-derived CDR1 and CDR2 are LNHDA and SQIVND (reference sequence). V shed 5 bases, J shed 9 bases, and the junction held 13 bases outside the gene matches. The CDR3 loop reads CASSGGPAGGPVEQFF. The CDR3 coding sequence is TGTGCCAGTAGTGGTGGCCCAGCGGGAGGGCCGGTTGAGCAGTTCTTC.

V and J are TRBV5-8 and TRBJ2-6; no reliable D call. V dropped 0 bases and J dropped 3 bases, with 13 bases sitting between them. CDR3 length equals 17 residues. CDR1 and CDR2 (germline): SGHTS, YDEGEE. CDR3 amino acids: CASSLVSKIYGANVLTF. CDR3 sequence (DNA): TGTGCCAGCAGCTTGGTTAGCAAAATTTATGGGGCCAACGTCCTGACTTTC.

The chain carries TRBV9 and TRBJ2-2, with a weak D call TRBD1 (7 bases). From germline, CDR1 is SGDLS and CDR2 YYNGEE. This CDR3 is 16 amino acids long. V was pared by 0 bases and J by 5 bases, with 14 bases between. The chain's CDR3 is CASSVAYRGGTGELFF. For the CDR3, the DNA is TGTGCCAGCAGCGTAGCCTACAGGGGAGGTACCGGGGAGCTGTTTTTT.

This chain links TRBV28 with TRBJ1-1; D possibly corresponds to TRBD1 (5 bases). Trimming shortened V by 7 bases and J by 11 bases, and 17 bases separated the two germline ends. Germline values: CDR1 MDHEN, CDR2 SYDVKM. CDR3 length equals 12 residues. CDR3 DNA sequence: TGTGCCAGCACCCAATGGACAATGAGGGCTTTCTTT. It encodes CASTQWTMRAFF.

The rearrangement joins TRBV19 to TRBJ2-3, with 14 positions matching TRBD2. V dropped 4 bases and J dropped 2; count of bases not matched to a gene: 5. The CDR3 is 17 residues long. The germline V gene has CDR1 LNHDA and CDR2 SQIVND (reference sequence). CDR3 nucleotide sequence: TGTGCCAGTAGTAGGACTAGCGGGAGGACCCTCACAGATACGCAGTATTTT. It translates to CASSRTSGRTLTDTQYF.